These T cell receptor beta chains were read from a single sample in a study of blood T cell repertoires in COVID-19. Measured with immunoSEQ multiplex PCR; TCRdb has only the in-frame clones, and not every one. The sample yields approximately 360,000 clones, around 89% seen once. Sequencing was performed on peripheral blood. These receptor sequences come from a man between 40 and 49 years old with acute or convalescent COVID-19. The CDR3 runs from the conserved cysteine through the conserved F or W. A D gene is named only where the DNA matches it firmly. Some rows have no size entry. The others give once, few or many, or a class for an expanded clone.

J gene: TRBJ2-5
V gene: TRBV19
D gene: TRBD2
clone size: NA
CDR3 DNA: TGTGCCAGTAGTAAGGCGGGGGATCAAGAGACCCAGTACTTC
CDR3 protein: CASSKAGDQETQYF

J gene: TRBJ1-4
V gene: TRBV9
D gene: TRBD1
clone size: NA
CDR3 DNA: TGTGCCAGCAGCGTAGCCCTCGGGACAGGTCGGGAAAAACTGTTTTTT
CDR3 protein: CASSVALGTGREKLFF

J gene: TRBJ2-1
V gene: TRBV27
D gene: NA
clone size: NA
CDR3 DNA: TGTGCCAGCAGTTCCTACTACGACAATGAGCAGTTCTTC
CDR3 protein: CASSSYYDNEQFF

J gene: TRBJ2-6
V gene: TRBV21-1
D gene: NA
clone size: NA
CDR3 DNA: TGTGCCAGCAGCACTTCCAGCCTAGCGGGAGGGCGCCCCGTATCTGGGGCCAACGTCCTGACTTTC
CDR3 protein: CASSTSSLAGGRPVSGANVLTF

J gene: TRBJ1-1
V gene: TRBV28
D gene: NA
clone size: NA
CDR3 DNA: TGTGCCAGCAGTTCTCCTCGGGCGGGGACTGAAGCTTTCTTT
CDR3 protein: CASSSPRAGTEAFF

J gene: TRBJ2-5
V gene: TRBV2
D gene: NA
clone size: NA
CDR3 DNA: TGTGCCAGCAGCCAGGGAGAGACCCAGTACTTC
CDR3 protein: CASSQGETQYF

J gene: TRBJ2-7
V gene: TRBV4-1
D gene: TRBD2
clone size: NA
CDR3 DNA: TGCGCCAGCAGCCAATACGGGAGGGCCGACGAGCAGTACTTC
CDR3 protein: CASSQYGRADEQYF

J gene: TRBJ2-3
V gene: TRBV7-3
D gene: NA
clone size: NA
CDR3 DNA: TGTGCCAGCAGTCTTCGGGGAGACCCGCCTGGCACAGATACGCAGTATTTT
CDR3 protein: CASSLRGDPPGTDTQYF

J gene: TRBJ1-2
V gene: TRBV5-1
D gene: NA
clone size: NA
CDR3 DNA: TGCGCCAGCAGCTTCGACAGCCGCTATGGCTACACCTTC
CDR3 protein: CASSFDSRYGYTF

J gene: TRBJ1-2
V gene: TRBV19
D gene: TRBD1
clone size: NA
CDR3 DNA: TGTGCCGTTGCAGGGGGCGATGGCTACACCTTC
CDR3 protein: CAVAGGDGYTF

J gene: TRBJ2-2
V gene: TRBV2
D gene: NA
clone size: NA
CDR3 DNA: TGTGCCAGCAAAGGGGGGGTGAACACCGGGGAGCTGTTTTTT
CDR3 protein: CASKGGVNTGELFF

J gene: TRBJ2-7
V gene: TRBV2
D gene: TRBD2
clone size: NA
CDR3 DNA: TGTGCCAGCAGTTACCCCGGGACTAGCGGACCCTACGAGCAGTACTTC
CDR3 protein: CASSYPGTSGPYEQYF

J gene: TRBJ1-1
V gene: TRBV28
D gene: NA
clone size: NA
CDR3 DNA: TGTGCCAGCAGTTTATTAACAACGGGCACTGAAGCTTTCTTT
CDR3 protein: CASSLLTTGTEAFF

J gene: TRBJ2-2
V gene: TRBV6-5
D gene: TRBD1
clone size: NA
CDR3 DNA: TGTGCCAGCGTTCGGGACAGGGTAAACACCGGGGAGCTGTTTTTT
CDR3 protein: CASVRDRVNTGELFF

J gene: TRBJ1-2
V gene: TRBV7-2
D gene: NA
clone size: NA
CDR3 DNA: TGTGCCAGCAGCTCCCAGCCGGGGGGCGGCTACACCTTC
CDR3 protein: CASSSQPGGGYTF

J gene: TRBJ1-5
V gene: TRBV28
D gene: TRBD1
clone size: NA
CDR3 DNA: TGTGCCAGCAGTCGGGACAGGGGGTACAATCAGCCCCAGCATTTT
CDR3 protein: CASSRDRGYNQPQHF

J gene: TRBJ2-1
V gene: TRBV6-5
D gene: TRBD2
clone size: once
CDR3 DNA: TGTGCCACCAAGGGGTTAGCGGGAGTACGGAATGAGCAGTTCTTC
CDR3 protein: CATKGLAGVRNEQFF

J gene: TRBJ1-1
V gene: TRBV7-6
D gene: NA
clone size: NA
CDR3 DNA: TGTGCCAGCAGCTTAGCGCGCAGGGCAGGCACTGAAGCTTTCTTT
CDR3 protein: CASSLARRAGTEAFF

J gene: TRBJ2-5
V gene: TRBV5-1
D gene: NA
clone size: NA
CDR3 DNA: TGCGCCAGCAGCTTGTCTGGGCCGCAAGAGACCCAGTACTTC
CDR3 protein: CASSLSGPQETQYF

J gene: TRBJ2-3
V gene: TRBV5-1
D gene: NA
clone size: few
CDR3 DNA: TGCGCCAGCAGCTTGGCAGGGGTCAGCACAGATACGCAGTATTTT
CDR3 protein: CASSLAGVSTDTQYF

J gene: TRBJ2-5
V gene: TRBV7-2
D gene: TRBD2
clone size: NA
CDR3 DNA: TGTGCCAGCAGCTTAGTGGCTAGCGGGGAAGGGGAGACCCAGTACTTC
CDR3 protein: CASSLVASGEGETQYF

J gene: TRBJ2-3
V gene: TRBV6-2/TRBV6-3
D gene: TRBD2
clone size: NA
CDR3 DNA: TGTGCCAGCAGTTACCGTTCGGGGGGGCCCGCAGATACGCAGTATTTT
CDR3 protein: CASSYRSGGPADTQYF

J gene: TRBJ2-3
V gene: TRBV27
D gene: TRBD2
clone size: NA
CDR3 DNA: TGTGCCAGCAGCTTCCGGTATATAGCGGGGGGTTTACACTCCAGCACAGATACGCAGTATTTT
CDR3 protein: CASSFRYIAGGLHSSTDTQYF

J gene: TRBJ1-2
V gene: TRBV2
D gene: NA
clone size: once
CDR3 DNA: TGTGCCAGCAGAGTTACAGATATATATGGCTACACCTTC
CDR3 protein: CASRVTDIYGYTF

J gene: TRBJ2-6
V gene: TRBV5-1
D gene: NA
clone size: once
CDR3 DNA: TGCGCCAGCAGCTTGGGTCGAGCCTCTGGGGCCAACGTCCTGACTTTC
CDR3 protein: CASSLGRASGANVLTF

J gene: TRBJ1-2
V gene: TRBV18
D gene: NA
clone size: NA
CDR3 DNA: TGTGCCAGCTCACCATTTTATAGAGGACAGTCGCCCCTCGTGGGCTACACCTTC
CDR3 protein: CASSPFYRGQSPLVGYTF

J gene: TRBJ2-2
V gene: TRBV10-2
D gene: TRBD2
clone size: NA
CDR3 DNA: TGCGCCAGGACCCTGGGACTAGCGGGGGGGGTTACCGGGGAGCTGTTTTTT
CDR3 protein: CARTLGLAGGVTGELFF

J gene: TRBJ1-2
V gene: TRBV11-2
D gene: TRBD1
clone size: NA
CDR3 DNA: TGTGCCAGCAGCTTTGGACAGGGGAATGGCTACACCTTC
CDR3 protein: CASSFGQGNGYTF

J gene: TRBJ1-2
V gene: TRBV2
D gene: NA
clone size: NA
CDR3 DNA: TGTGCCAGCACCGAGGGCCCGGAGGGCTACACCTTC
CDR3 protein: CASTEGPEGYTF

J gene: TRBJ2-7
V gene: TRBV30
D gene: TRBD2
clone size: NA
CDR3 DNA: TGTGCCTGGAGTGTACTCGCGGGAGTACACGAGCAGTACTTC
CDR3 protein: CAWSVLAGVHEQYF

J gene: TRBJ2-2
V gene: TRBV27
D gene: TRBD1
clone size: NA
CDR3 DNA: TGTGCCAGCAGTCAAACCGGGACAGGGGCCCGGGAGCTGTTTTTT
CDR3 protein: CASSQTGTGARELFF

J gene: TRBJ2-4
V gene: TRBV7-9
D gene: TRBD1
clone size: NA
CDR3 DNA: TGTGCCAGCAGCTTAGCGCTAGGACAGGGTCTATTGGCCAAAAACATTCAGTACTTC
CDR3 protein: CASSLALGQGLLAKNIQYF

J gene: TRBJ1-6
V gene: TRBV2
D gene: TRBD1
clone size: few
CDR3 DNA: TGTGCCAGCAGTGAACAGGGGGAGTCACCCCTCCACTTT
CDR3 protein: CASSEQGESPLHF

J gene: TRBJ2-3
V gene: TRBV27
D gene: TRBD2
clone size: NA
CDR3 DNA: TGTGCCAGCAGGCTAGCGGGAGGAAGCACAGATACGCAGTATTTT
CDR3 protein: CASRLAGGSTDTQYF

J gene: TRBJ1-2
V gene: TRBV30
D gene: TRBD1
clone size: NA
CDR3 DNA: TGTGCCTGGAAACAGGGGCCTACTAACTATGGCTACACCTTC
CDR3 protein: CAWKQGPTNYGYTF

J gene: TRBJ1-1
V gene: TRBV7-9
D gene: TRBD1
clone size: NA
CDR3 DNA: TGTGCCAGCAGCGATAACGAACGCAGGGGGCTGTGGGCTGAAGCTTTCTTT
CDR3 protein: CASSDNERRGLWAEAFF

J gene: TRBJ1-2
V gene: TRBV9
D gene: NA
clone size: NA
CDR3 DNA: TGTGCCAGCAGCGTAGTCAGCGGGCTAGATGGCTACACCTTC
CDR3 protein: CASSVVSGLDGYTF

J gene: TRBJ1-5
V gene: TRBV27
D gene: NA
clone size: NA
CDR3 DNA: TGTGCCAGCAGTATTAACAGGGCGCTCAATCAGCCCCAGCATTTT
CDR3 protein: CASSINRALNQPQHF

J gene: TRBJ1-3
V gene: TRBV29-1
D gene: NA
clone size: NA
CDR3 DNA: TGCAGCGTTGTCACAGAACACTCTGGAAACACCATATATTTT
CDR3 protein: CSVVTEHSGNTIYF

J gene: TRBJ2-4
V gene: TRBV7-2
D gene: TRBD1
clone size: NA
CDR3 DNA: TGTGCCAGCAGCCCAAGACCCCGGGACAGGGGAAACATTCAGTACTTC
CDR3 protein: CASSPRPRDRGNIQYF